These T cell receptor beta chains were read from a single sample in a study of cytomegalovirus exposure and HLA in healthy donors. Repertoires were generated with immunoSEQ multiplex PCR, while TCRdb's copy carries only in-frame clones and drops some. This sample has some 68,000 clones, with about 94% found just once. The sequenced sample was PBMCs. Receptor source: a man younger than 30 in good health and CMV-seropositive. The CDR3 runs from the conserved cysteine through the conserved F or W.

v_call	j_call	cdr3_length	cdr3_aa
TRBV2	TRBJ2-7	15	CASMGGGGRTYEQYF
TRBV2	TRBJ2-2	14	CATYGQGWTGELFF
TRBV6-5	TRBJ1-1	14	CASKTEQGNTEAFF
TRBV2	TRBJ1-3	13	CASSPVSGNTIYF
TRBV7-9	TRBJ2-3	14	CASSSGAGADTQYF
TRBV15	TRBJ2-1	13	CATSRDEAGQEFF
TRBV11-2	TRBJ2-3	17	CASSPPFGSGGRDTQYF
TRBV2	TRBJ1-1	12	CASRGGGTEAFF
TRBV11-3	TRBJ2-2	15	CASSLGTSGSGELFF
TRBV23-1	TRBJ1-2	14	CASSQTEPNYGYTF
TRBV10-3	TRBJ2-7	10	CAIGGNEQYF
TRBV4-1	TRBJ2-5	13	CASSQVDLETQYF
TRBV14	TRBJ1-1	12	CASSPQDTEAFF
TRBV30	TRBJ1-1	13	CAWSADRNTEAFF
TRBV5-1	TRBJ1-2	15	CASSLVGATNYGYTF
TRBV5-4	TRBJ2-7	14	CASSLGGAHYEQYF
TRBV6-5	TRBJ2-7	14	CASSGQGSSYEQYF
TRBV9	TRBJ2-1	17	CASSSSPRTSGVDEQFF
TRBV7-5	TRBJ2-1	22	CARSFGVCDTSDSRLWYNEQFF
TRBV6-5	TRBJ2-7	13	CASSYWGGHEQYF
TRBV7-8	TRBJ1-1	15	CASSRNSGANTEAFF
TRBV4-1	TRBJ2-1	13	CASSQGGGNEQFF
TRBV10-3	TRBJ2-5	17	CAISEPDSTGAQETQYF
TRBV9	TRBJ2-1	17	CASSVRANQLTYNEQFF
TRBV6-5	TRBJ2-3	15	CASSYSVSTFPTQYF
TRBV19	TRBJ1-1	16	CASSLKTGGVNTEAFF
TRBV4-1	TRBJ2-2	13	CASSAPGAGELFF
TRBV5-1	TRBJ2-3	15	CASSSDHLAADTQYF
TRBV5-6	TRBJ2-7	19	CASGNPSPEAGANSYEQYF
TRBV7-3	TRBJ2-7	14	CASSADRVSYEQYF
TRBV2	TRBJ1-3	14	CASSDRGLLNTIYF
TRBV7-9	TRBJ2-7	13	CASSLEGSHEQYF
TRBV5-1	TRBJ2-7	15	CASSLAGGRTYEQYF
TRBV9	TRBJ1-1	14	CASSVGLANTEAFF
TRBV7-8	TRBJ1-5	15	CASSLSGLLDQPQHF
TRBV5-6	TRBJ1-1	15	CASSPGTGVNTEAFF